One sample yielded the 20 T cell receptor beta chains listed below, sequenced in a study of CD8 T cells in ankylosing spondylitis. Using its own MiXCR run on the 5' RACE reads, TCRdb lists one record per CDR3 protein. Seen here are 250,000 to 350,000 distinct CDR3 sequences, around 20% observed once, and the top ten hold about 8.2%. The sequenced sample was blood, either unsorted or a sorted T cell fraction (not recorded which). These TCRs come from a male donor with ankylosing spondylitis or in good health (not recorded which).

The CDR3 spells CASGGQNTGELFF. Here the CDR3 DNA reads TGCGCGAGCGGGGGGCAGAACACCGGGGAGCTGTTTTTT. The chain recombines TRBV5-1 with TRBJ2-2, with 9 bases identical to TRBD2. The length of the CDR3 is 13 residues. Germline CDR1 reads SGHRS; CDR2 reads YFSETQ.

The chain recombines TRBV11-2 with TRBJ2-2; 9 nucleotides line up with TRBD2. Per germline, CDR1 SGHAT and CDR2 FQNNGV. This CDR3 contains 12 residues. Losses at the gene ends were 11 bases for V and 6 bases for J; bases not matched to a gene: 4. This CDR3 is CAQAGGSGELFF. DNA for the CDR3: TGTGCCCAGGCGGGAGGGTCCGGGGAGCTGTTTTTT.

The genes are TRBV28 and TRBJ1-5; D remains ambiguous. The CDR3 consists of 15 residues. Deletions cut 3 bases from V and 3 bases from J, with 12 bases between. Per germline, CDR1 MDHEN and CDR2 SYDVKM. CDR3 in DNA: TGTGCCAGCAGTTTCTTAGGACGGAACAATCAGCCCCAGCATTTT. This sequence encodes CASSFLGRNNQPQHF. The full variable domain, its missing parts supplied by reference TRBV28 and TRBJ1-5, is DVKVTQSSRYLVKRTGEKVFLECVQDMDHENMFWYRQDPGLGLRLIYFSYDVKMKEKGDIPEGYSVSREKKERFSLILESASTNQTSMYLCASSFLGRNNQPQHFGDGTRLSIL.

The chain is built from TRBV12-3 or TRBV12-4 and TRBJ1-5; D unresolved. V was clipped by 6 bases and J by 1 base, with 7 bases between them. CDR3 size: 13 residues. The CDR3 sequence: CASRSGSNQPQHF. For the CDR3, the DNA is TGTGCCAGCAGGTCGGGGAGCAATCAGCCCCAGCATTTT.

This chain joins TRBV15 and TRBJ2-7; the D is unclear. Germline-derived CDR1 and CDR2 are LNHNV and YYDKDF (reference sequence). V was pared by 0 bases and J by 5 bases, with 14 bases between. CDR3 length equals 15 residues. CDR3 region: CATSRDLKHLNEQYV. DNA for the CDR3: TGTGCCACCAGCAGAGATTTAAAACACCTAAACGAGCAGTACGTC.

V gene TRBV12-3 or TRBV12-4 combines with J gene TRBJ2-6; tentatively, D is TRBD1 (5 bases). Trimming shortened V by 6 bases and J by 2 bases, and 14 bases separated the two germline ends. This CDR3 contains 16 residues. The DNA for the CDR3 is TGTGCCAGCAGCCTCAACTGGGGCCCTGGGGCCAACGTCCTGACTTTC. Its protein product is CASSLNWGPGANVLTF.

This chain joins TRBV12-3 or TRBV12-4 and TRBJ1-5; maybe TRBD1 (5 bases). This CDR3 has 15 amino acids. Between the trimmed V and J ends, which lost 1 base and 3 bases, there was a span of 10 bases. The CDR3 DNA reads TGTGCCAGCAGTTTAGGGCAGGGTGTCAATCAGCCCCAGCATTTT. It codes for CASSLGQGVNQPQHF.

V usage is TRBV28 and J usage is TRBJ2-5; D perhaps matches TRBD2 (5 bases). The CDR3 is 14 amino acids. V was shortened by 3 bases and J by 0 bases, with 8 bases between the two germline ends. Per the germline V gene, CDR1 is MDHEN and CDR2 is SYDVKM. The CDR3 is CASSFSGYQETQYF. The CDR3 nucleotides read TGTGCCAGCAGTTTCTCGGGGTACCAAGAGACCCAGTACTTC.

This clonotype has ten or more counts. This chain joins TRBV7-3 and TRBJ2-1, with 8 bases that match TRBD1. Looked up from germline, CDR1 is SGHTA and CDR2 is FQGTGA. V was pared by 5 bases and J by 5 bases, with 5 bases of the junction left unmatched. The CDR3 is 14 residues long. CDR3 residues: CASSAGQGNNEQFF. The CDR3 DNA follows: TGTGCCAGCAGCGCCGGACAGGGCAACAATGAGCAGTTCTTC.

This clonotype occurred a few times. This chain uses TRBV2 with TRBJ1-1, with a tentative D call TRBD1 (5 bases). Trimming pared 6 bases from V and 7 bases from J, leaving 9 bases between. This CDR3 is 11 amino acids long. Germline values: CDR1 SNHLY, CDR2 FYNNEI. The CDR3 spells CASRRGGEAFF. CDR3 coding DNA: TGTGCCAGCAGGAGGGGCGGTGAAGCTTTCTTT.

In its sample, this clonotype was seen many times. The chain couples TRBV24-1 to TRBJ1-2; no firm D call. This CDR3 comprises 11 residues. The V gene's germline CDR1 is KGHDR and CDR2 SFDVKD. Trimming took off 6 bases at V and 4 bases at J, with 5 bases between the two ends. The CDR3 DNA is TGTGCCACCAGTCATGGCTATGGCTACACCTTC. Translation: CATSHGYGYTF.

This clonotype turned up a few times. The genes are TRBV3-1 and TRBJ2-5, with TRBD2 as a possible D gene (6 bases). The V end was cut by 3 bases, the J end by 4 bases, with 9 bases between. Germline CDR1 is LGHDT and CDR2 is YNNKEL (reference sequence). The CDR3 spans 13 residues. CDR3 region: CASSQRGRETQYF. The CDR3 bases are TGTGCCAGCAGCCAGCGGGGACGAGAGACCCAGTACTTC.

This clonotype was counted at least ten times. The V gene is TRBV20-1, the J gene TRBJ1-2; 8 bases are shared with TRBD1. Germline assignment: CDR1 DFQATT and CDR2 SNEGSKA (reference sequence). The junction had 5 bases not matched to a gene; V was cut back by 6 bases and J by 2 bases. The length of the CDR3 is 13 residues. CDR3 residues: CSARTGNNYGYTF. CDR3 sequence (DNA): TGCAGTGCGCGGACAGGGAACAACTATGGCTACACCTTC.

This clonotype has only a few counts. The CDR3 nucleotides are TGTGCCAGCAGCAACAGGTGGTCTGATACGCAGTATTTT. Translated, it gives CASSNRWSDTQYF. V gene TRBV25-1 combines with J gene TRBJ2-3; a possible D gene is TRBD1 (5 bases). The CDR3 covers 13 residues. Trimming took 6 bases from V and 6 from J, leaving 13 bases between them. Looked up from germline, CDR1 is MGHDK and CDR2 is SYGVNS.

In its sample, this clonotype was seen many times. This rearrangement joins TRBV7-6 to TRBJ2-1; no clear D gene. CDR1 is SGHVS, CDR2 FNYEAQ, per germline. This CDR3 has 16 residues. Deletions cut 2 bases from V and 6 bases from J, with 17 bases between. CDR3 in DNA: TGTGCCAGCAGCTTAATTAGTGGCTTTTCGGGCAATGAGCAGTTCTTC. Its protein product is CASSLISGFSGNEQFF.

The chain is built from TRBV28 and TRBJ2-5; the D gene could be TRBD1 or TRBD2 (6 bases each). Trimming removed 2 bases from V and 2 bases from J, with 12 bases in between. This CDR3 is 15 amino acids long. Germline V CDR1 and CDR2: MDHEN, SYDVKM. The CDR3 nucleotides are TGTGCCAGCAGTTTAGTCTGGAGGGGGCAAGAGACCCAGTACTTC. Translation: CASSLVWRGQETQYF.

Worth noting for this clonotype: No DNA is shown, since the ends of the CDR3 on it are uncertain; the CDR3 is the one TCRdb lists. This rearrangement joins TRBV29-1 to TRBJ2-1; the listed D gene, TRBD2, was not tested against the DNA. CDR1 is SQVTM and CDR2 is ANQGSEA in the germline V gene. The CDR3 length is 15 residues, termini included. The CDR3 is CTFGSSGGLYNEQFF.

This sequence joins TRBV10-3 and TRBJ2-7; a possible D gene is TRBD2 (5 bases). Germline CDR1 reads ENHRY; CDR2 reads SYGVKD. V gave up 0 bases and J gave up 2 bases, with 14 bases separating them. CDR3 length: 16 residues. CDR3 DNA sequence: TGTGCCATCAGTGAGTCGAATTTTGGGAGCCCCTACGAGCAGTACGTC. Its protein product is CAISESNFGSPYEQYV.

At least ten counts were recorded for this clonotype. This chain connects TRBV4-2 to TRBJ1-5; the D is unclear. With 0 bases removed from V and 7 bases from J, the gap between germline ends came to 7 bases. Germline values: CDR1 LGHNA, CDR2 YNFKEQ. The CDR3 is 13 amino acids. CDR3 protein: CASSQEGGQPQHF. CDR3 sequence (DNA): TGTGCCAGCAGCCAAGAGGGCGGGCAGCCCCAGCATTTT.

The genes are TRBV10-3 and TRBJ1-1; 8 nucleotides match TRBD1. The trim removed 6 bases at V and 0 bases at J, leaving 6 bases unmatched. Germline CDR1 and CDR2: ENHRY and SYGVKD. This CDR3 is 15 amino acids long. The CDR3 DNA is TGTGCCATCAGGCTGGACAGGGCATTGAACACTGAAGCTTTCTTT. Protein: CAIRLDRALNTEAFF.